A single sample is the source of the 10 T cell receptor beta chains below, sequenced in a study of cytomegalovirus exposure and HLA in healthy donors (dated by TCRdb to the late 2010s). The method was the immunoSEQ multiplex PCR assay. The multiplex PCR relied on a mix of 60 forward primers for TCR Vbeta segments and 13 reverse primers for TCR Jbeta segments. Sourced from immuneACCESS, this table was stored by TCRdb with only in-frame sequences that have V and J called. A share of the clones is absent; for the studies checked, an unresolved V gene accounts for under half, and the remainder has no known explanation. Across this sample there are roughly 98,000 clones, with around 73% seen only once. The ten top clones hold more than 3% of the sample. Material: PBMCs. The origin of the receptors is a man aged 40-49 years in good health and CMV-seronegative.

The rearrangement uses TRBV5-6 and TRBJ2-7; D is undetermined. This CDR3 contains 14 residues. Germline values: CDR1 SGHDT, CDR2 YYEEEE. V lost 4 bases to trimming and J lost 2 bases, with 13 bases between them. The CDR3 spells CASSALESAYEQYF. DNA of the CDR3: TGTGCCAGCAGCGCCCTAGAATCGGCCTACGAGCAGTACTTC.

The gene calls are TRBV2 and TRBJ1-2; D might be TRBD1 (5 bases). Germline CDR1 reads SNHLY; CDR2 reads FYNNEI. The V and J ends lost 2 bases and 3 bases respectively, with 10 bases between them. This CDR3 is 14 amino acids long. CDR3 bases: TGTGCCAGCAGTGAAAGGGGCACAGACTATGGCTACACCTTC. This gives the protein CASSERGTDYGYTF.

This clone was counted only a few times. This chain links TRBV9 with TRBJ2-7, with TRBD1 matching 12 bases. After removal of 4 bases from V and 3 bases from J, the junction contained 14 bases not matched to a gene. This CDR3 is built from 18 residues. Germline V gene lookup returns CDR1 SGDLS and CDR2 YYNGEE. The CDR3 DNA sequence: TGTGCCAGCAGCCCTCAACCTCCGGGACAGGGGGCGAGCTACGAGCAGTACTTC. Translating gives CASSPQPPGQGASYEQYF.

CDR3 loop: CASSVSSRDTQYF. The CDR3 DNA sequence: TGTGCCAGCAGCGTTAGCAGTCGAGATACGCAGTATTTT. The chain couples TRBV9 to TRBJ2-3; the D is unclear. Trimming took off 2 bases at V and 5 bases at J, with 9 bases between the two ends. This CDR3 spans 13 amino acids. Germline values: CDR1 SGDLS, CDR2 YYNGEE.

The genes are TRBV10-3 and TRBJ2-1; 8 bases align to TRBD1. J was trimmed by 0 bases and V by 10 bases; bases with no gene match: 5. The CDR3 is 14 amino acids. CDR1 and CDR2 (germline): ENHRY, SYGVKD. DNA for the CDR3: TGTGCCACCGTACAGGGGGTCTCCTACAATGAGCAGTTCTTC. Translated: CATVQGVSYNEQFF.

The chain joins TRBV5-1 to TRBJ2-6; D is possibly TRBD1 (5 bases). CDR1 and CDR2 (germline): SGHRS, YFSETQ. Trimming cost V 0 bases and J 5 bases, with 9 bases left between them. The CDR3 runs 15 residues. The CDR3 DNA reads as TGCGCCAGCAGCTTGGATGGGGCCTGGGCCAACGTCCTGACTTTC. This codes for CASSLDGAWANVLTF. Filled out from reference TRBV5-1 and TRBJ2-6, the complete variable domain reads KAGVTQTPRYLIKTRGQQVTLSCSPISGHRSVSWYQQTPGQGLQFLFEYFSETQRNKGNFPGRFSGRQFSNSRSEMNVSTLELGDSALYLCASSLDGAWANVLTFGAGSRLTVL.

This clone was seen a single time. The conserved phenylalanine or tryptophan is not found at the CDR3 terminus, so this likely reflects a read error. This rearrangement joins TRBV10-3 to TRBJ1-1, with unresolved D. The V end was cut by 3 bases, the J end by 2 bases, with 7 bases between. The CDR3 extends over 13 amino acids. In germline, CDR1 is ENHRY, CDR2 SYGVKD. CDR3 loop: CAISDVANTEAFV. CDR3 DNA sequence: TGTGCCATCAGTGATGTAGCCAACACTGAAGCTTTCGTT.

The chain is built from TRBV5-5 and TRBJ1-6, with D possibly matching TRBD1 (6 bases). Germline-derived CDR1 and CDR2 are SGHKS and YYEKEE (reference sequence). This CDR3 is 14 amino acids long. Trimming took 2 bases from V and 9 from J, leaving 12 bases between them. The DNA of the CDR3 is TGTGCCAGCAGCTTTCTCCAGGGGCCTTCACCCCTCCACTTT. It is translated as CASSFLQGPSPLHF.

Here the CDR3 DNA reads TGCAGCGCCGAGGAGGGAGCCTACGAGCAGTACTTC. Residues: CSAEEGAYEQYF. The chain carries TRBV29-1 and TRBJ2-7; D possibly corresponds to TRBD2 (6 bases). Germline V CDR1 and CDR2: SQVTM, ANQGSEA. The CDR3 loop spans 12 amino acids. Trimming pared 7 bases from V and 2 bases from J, leaving 12 bases between.

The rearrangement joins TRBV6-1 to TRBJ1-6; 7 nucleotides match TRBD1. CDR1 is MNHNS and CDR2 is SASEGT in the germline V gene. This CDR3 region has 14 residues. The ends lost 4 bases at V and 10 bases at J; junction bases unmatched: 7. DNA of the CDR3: TGTGCCAGCAGTGCAGAACAGGGGATCTCACCCCTCCACTTT. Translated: CASSAEQGISPLHF.